What follows is one TCR beta chain and its context. This CDR3 comprises 16 residues. The V end was cut by 1 base, the J end by 2 bases, with 16 bases between. Germline V gene lookup returns CDR1 SGHDT and CDR2 YYEEEE. The assay was immunoSEQ multiplex PCR, and TCRdb's table has in-frame clones only and misses some. The repertoire has about 39,000 clones, approximately 80% of them found once; the top ten carry around 0.6%. This sample is drawn from a study of T cell changes during pregnancy in multiple sclerosis. The source is a female donor with multiple sclerosis, enrolled in a pregnancy study. The V gene is TRBV5-6, the J gene TRBJ2-7; a weak D match, TRBD2 (6 bases). Sequenced material: CD4+ T cells from peripheral blood mononuclear cells, taken before pregnancy. CDR3 bases: TGTGCCAGCAGCTTGTCTGGGATAGCGGACCCCTACGAGCAGTACTTC. Its translation is CASSLSGIADPYEQYF.